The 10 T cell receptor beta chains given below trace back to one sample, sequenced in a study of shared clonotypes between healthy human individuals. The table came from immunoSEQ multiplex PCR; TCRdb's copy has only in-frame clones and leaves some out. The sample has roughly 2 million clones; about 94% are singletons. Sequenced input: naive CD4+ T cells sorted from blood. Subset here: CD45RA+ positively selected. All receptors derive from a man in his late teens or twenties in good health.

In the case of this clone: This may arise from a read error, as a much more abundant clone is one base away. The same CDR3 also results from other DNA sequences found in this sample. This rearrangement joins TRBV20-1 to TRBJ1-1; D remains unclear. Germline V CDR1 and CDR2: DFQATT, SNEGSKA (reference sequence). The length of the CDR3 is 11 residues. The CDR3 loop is CSARENTEAFF. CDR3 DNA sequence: TGCAGTGCCAGAGAGAACACTGAAGCTTTCTTT.

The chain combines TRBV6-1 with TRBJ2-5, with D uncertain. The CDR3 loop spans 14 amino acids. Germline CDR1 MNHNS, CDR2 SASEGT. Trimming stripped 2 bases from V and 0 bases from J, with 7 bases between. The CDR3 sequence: CASSELGYQETQYF. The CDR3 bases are TGTGCCAGCAGTGAATTGGGGTACCAAGAGACCCAGTACTTC.

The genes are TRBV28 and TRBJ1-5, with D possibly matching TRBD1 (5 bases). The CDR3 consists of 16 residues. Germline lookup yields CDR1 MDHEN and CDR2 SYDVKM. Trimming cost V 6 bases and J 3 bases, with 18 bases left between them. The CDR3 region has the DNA TGTGCCAGCAGCTCCTTAGGCAGGGCAGACAATCAGCCCCAGCATTTT. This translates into CASSSLGRADNQPQHF.

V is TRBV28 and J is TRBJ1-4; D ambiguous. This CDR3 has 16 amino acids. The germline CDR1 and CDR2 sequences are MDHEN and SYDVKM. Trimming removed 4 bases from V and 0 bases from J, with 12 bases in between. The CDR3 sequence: CASSWSFGATNEKLFF. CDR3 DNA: TGTGCCAGCAGTTGGAGTTTCGGGGCAACTAATGAAAAACTGTTTTTT. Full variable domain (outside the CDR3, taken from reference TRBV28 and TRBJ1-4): DVKVTQSSRYLVKRTGEKVFLECVQDMDHENMFWYRQDPGLGLRLIYFSYDVKMKEKGDIPEGYSVSREKKERFSLILESASTNQTSMYLCASSWSFGATNEKLFFGSGTQLSVL.

Here the CDR3 reads CASSETGTPVYETQYF. The DNA of the CDR3 is TGTGCCAGCAGTGAAACCGGGACACCTGTTTATGAGACCCAGTACTTC. The chain recombines TRBV6-1 with TRBJ2-5, with D tentatively TRBD1 (6 bases). Germline CDR1 reads MNHNS; CDR2 reads SASEGT. This CDR3 is built from 16 residues. Trimming pared 2 bases from V and 5 bases from J, leaving 18 bases between.

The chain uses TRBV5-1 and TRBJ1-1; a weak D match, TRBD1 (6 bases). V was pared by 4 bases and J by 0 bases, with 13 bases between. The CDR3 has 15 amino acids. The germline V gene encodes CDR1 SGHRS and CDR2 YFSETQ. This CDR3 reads CASSTTQGLNTEAFF. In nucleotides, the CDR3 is TGCGCCAGCAGCACTACCCAGGGGTTGAACACTGAAGCTTTCTTT.

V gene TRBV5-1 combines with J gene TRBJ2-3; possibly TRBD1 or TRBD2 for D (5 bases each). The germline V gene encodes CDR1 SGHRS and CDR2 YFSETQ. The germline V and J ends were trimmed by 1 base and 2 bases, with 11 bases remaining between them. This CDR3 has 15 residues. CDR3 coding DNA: TGCGCCAGCAGCTTGTCTGGGGGTTACACAGATACGCAGTATTTT. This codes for CASSLSGGYTDTQYF.

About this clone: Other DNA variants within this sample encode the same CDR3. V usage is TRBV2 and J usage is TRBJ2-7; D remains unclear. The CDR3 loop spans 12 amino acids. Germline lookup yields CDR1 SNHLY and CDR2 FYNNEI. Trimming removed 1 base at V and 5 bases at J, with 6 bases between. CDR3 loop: CASSEGGHEQYF. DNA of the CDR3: TGTGCCAGCAGTGAAGGTGGGCACGAGCAGTACTTC. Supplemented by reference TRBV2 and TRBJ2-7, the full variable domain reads EPEVTQTPSHQVTQMGQEVILRCVPISNHLYFYWYRQILGQKVEFLVSFYNNEISEKSEIFDDQFSVERPDGSNFTLKIRSTKLEDSAMYFCASSEGGHEQYFGPGTRLTVT.

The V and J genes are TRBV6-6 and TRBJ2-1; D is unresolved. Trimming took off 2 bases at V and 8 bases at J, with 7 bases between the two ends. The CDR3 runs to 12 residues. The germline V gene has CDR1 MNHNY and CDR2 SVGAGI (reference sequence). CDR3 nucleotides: TGTGCCAGCAGTTACGGAATCGATGAGCAGTTCTTC. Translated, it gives CASSYGIDEQFF.

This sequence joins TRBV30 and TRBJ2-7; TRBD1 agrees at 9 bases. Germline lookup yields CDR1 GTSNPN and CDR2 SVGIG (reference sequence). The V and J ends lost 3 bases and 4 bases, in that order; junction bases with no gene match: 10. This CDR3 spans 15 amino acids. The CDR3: CAWRDMGQGSYEQYF. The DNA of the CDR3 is TGTGCCTGGAGGGACATGGGACAGGGTTCATACGAGCAGTACTTC.